The 5 T cell receptor beta chains below were found in one sample sequenced in a study of T cell responses to AZD1222 COVID-19 vaccine (dated by TCRdb to the early 2020s). The method behind the library was the immunoSEQ multiplex PCR assay. Not all clones reach the TCRdb copy of this immuneACCESS table, which keeps in-frame sequences only. Checked studies attribute under half of the gap to unresolved V genes and leave the rest unexplained. A total of approximately 160,000 clones appear in this sample, approximately 90% of them only once. Together, the top ten hold 2.6% of the sample. Per the publication, the time point label means: baseline before first vaccination. The specimen was peripheral blood, collected on day 0 of AZD1222 vaccination. All receptors come from an adult in good health.

The V call is TRBV15, the J call TRBJ2-3, with D unclear. The CDR3 totals 15 residues. The V end was cut by 0 bases, the J end by 1 base, with 8 bases between. Germline V gene lookup returns CDR1 LNHNV and CDR2 YYDKDF (reference sequence). Here the CDR3 reads CATSRDKTRTDTQYF. CDR3 DNA: TGTGCCACCAGCAGAGATAAAACACGCACAGATACGCAGTATTTT.

This clone was seen a few times. The chain carries TRBV3-1 (or the pseudogene TRBV3-2) and TRBJ2-7; D may be TRBD2 (7 bases). The V gene lost 4 bases and the J gene lost 1 base, with 14 bases spanning the gap. This CDR3 contains 15 residues. In germline, CDR1 is LGHDT, CDR2 YNNKEL (reference sequence). The CDR3 region has the DNA TGTGCCAGCAGCCCCCCTGGGGGGGCTTCCTACGAGCAGTACTTC. Its protein is CASSPPGGASYEQYF.

CDR3 amino acids: CAWSVGTSGRETQYF. In DNA form, the CDR3 reads TGTGCCTGGAGTGTAGGGACTAGCGGGAGGGAGACCCAGTACTTC. J is TRBJ2-5 and V is TRBV30; 15 bases are shared with TRBD2. The trim removed 0 bases at V and 5 bases at J, leaving 1 base unmatched. CDR3 length: 15 residues. From germline, CDR1 is GTSNPN and CDR2 SVGIG (reference sequence).

This chain links TRBV6-5 with TRBJ2-7; no clear D gene. From germline, CDR1 is MNHEY and CDR2 SVGAGI. The V and J ends lost 5 bases and 6 bases respectively, with 14 bases between them. The CDR3 runs to 13 residues. CDR3 bases: TGTGCCAGCAGTCTGGGCCCCTTCGTCGAGCAGTACTTC. Translated: CASSLGPFVEQYF.

This chain connects TRBV29-1 to TRBJ1-5; the D is unclear. This CDR3 region has 15 residues. Germline V lookup: CDR1 SQVTM, CDR2 ANQGSEA. V was shortened by 6 bases and J by 4 bases, with 19 bases between the two germline ends. The CDR3 bases are TGCAGCGTGGGCGGGGAGGAGTCGGGGAATCAGCCCCAGCATTTT. Translated, it gives CSVGGEESGNQPQHF.